These 5 T cell receptor beta chains share one sample of origin, sequenced in a study of T cells after yellow fever vaccination. TCRdb independently ran MiXCR on the 5' RACE reads; one entry per CDR3 protein. The table lists approximately 510,000 distinct CDR3 sequences, 21% of them singletons. Sequenced material: PBMCs, taken around 3 weeks after the first yellow fever vaccination. The source of these receptors is a man aged 18 to 29 who received the YFV17D yellow fever vaccine.

This chain uses TRBV5-8 with TRBJ2-7, with D perhaps TRBD2 (6 bases). Germline V lookup: CDR1 SGHTS, CDR2 YDEGEE. This CDR3 has 15 amino acids. V shed 4 bases and J shed 0 bases, with 14 bases lying between them. CDR3 region: CASSGRDSYSYEQYV. The CDR3 DNA sequence: TGTGCCAGCAGCGGCCGGGACTCATACTCCTACGAGCAGTACGTC.

The table lists this clonotype with many counts. This rearrangement joins TRBV27 to TRBJ2-2; D might be TRBD1 or TRBD2, each matching 5 bases. Germline CDR1 and CDR2: MNHEY and SMNVEV (reference sequence). The CDR3 spans 13 residues. The germline V and J ends were trimmed by 2 bases and 4 bases, with 5 bases remaining between them. Here the CDR3 DNA reads TGTGCCAGCAGTTTAGGGACCACCGGGGAGCTGTTTTTT. It specifies CASSLGTTGELFF.

This sequence joins TRBV3-1 and TRBJ2-7, with 8 nucleotides matching TRBD2. Germline CDR1 LGHDT, CDR2 YNNKEL (reference sequence). This CDR3 has 16 amino acids. Trimming took 4 bases from V and 0 from J; bases not matched to a gene: 8. The CDR3 reads CASSPFPGGSSYEQYF. Here the CDR3 DNA reads TGTGCCAGCAGCCCCTTCCCGGGGGGGAGCTCCTACGAGCAGTACTTC.

The chain carries TRBV19 and TRBJ2-3; D gene unclear. The CDR3 consists of 16 residues. V was shortened by 3 bases and J by 2 bases, with 15 bases between the two germline ends. Germline-derived CDR1 and CDR2 are LNHDA and SQIVND (reference sequence). The CDR3, as DNA: TGTGCCAGTAGTATTGTTTGGCAGGCAGCCACAGATACGCAGTATTTT. It translates to CASSIVWQAATDTQYF.

The rearrangement links TRBV14 to TRBJ2-3; 9 bases map to TRBD2. The J segment lost 2 bases and the V segment lost 1 base, leaving 4 bases of the junction unmatched. The germline V gene encodes CDR1 SGHDN and CDR2 FVKESK. This CDR3 comprises 16 residues. CDR3 loop: CASSQVGLAATDTQYF. CDR3 nucleotides: TGTGCCAGCAGCCAAGTGGGACTAGCTGCCACAGATACGCAGTATTTT.